This T cell receptor beta chain appears in the sequencing data of a study of cytomegalovirus exposure and HLA in healthy donors. Study-wide context: 81% of around 390 genotyped donors fell in the Caucasian-associated ancestry cluster. Broader study findings: An analysis that was carried out later associated approximately 15,000 TCR beta sequences with HLA alleles at 0.05 false discovery rate.

60 Vbeta and 13 Jbeta primers were used in PCR. This table comes from immunoSEQ multiplex PCR, and its TCRdb copy is limited to in-frame clones, with some not included. The sample records 150,000 to 200,000 clones, around 68% being singletons. As concerns this clone: Its antigen is unidentified.

V was clipped by 4 bases and J by 4 bases; unmatched bases: 13. Germline CDR1 and CDR2: SGHNT and YYREEE (reference sequence). The length of the CDR3 is 18 residues. The chain joins TRBV5-4 to TRBJ2-3, with 12 bases matching TRBD2. Sequenced: PBMCs. The clonotype comes from a woman between 40 and 50 years old in good health and CMV-seropositive. The CDR3, as DNA: TGTGCCAGCAGCCCTATTAATCTAGCGGGAGGGCCCCCAGATACGCAGTATTTT. It codes for CASSPINLAGGPPDTQYF.